The 13 T cell receptor beta chains in this list originate from one sample, sequenced in a study of blood T cell repertoires in COVID-19. The assay was immunoSEQ multiplex PCR, and TCRdb's table has in-frame clones only and misses some. The sample includes about 45,000 clones, 75% to 90% of them seen just once. Sequencing was performed on peripheral blood. The receptor set was obtained from a human donor in a cohort sampled during active COVID-19.

This rearrangement joins TRBV18 to TRBJ2-7; 12 nucleotides agree with TRBD1. This CDR3 spans 15 amino acids. CDR1 and CDR2 from the germline V gene are KGHSH and LQKENI. The V and J ends lost 3 bases and 3 bases, in that order; junction bases with no gene match: 3. The CDR3 is CASSPGTGGLYEQYF. In DNA, the CDR3 is TGTGCCAGCTCACCGGGGACAGGGGGCCTCTACGAGCAGTACTTC.

The chain couples TRBV11-2 to TRBJ1-5; D gene uncertain. V was pared by 3 bases and J by 0 bases, with 12 bases between. The CDR3 is 16 amino acids. Per germline, CDR1 SGHAT and CDR2 FQNNGV. DNA of the CDR3: TGTGCCAGCAGCTTCCCGGGGTCCAATAGCAATCAGCCCCAGCATTTT. Amino acids: CASSFPGSNSNQPQHF.

The V gene is TRBV27, the J gene TRBJ2-7, with 14 bases matching TRBD2. CDR1 MNHEY and CDR2 SMNVEV come from the germline V gene (reference sequence). The CDR3 has 16 residues. The junction had 6 bases not matched to a gene; V was cut back by 3 bases and J by 5 bases. For the CDR3, the DNA is TGTGCCAGCAGTTTGACTAGCGGGAGGGCCTTACACGAGCAGTACTTC. This translates into CASSLTSGRALHEQYF.

The chain employs TRBV28 and TRBJ2-7; 9 bases are a match to TRBD2. The J segment lost 5 bases and the V segment lost 7 bases, leaving 6 bases of the junction unmatched. The V gene's germline CDR1 is MDHEN and CDR2 SYDVKM. The CDR3 has 13 amino acids. The CDR3 bases are TGTGCCAGCACTGCGGGAGGGAGAAACGAGCAGTACTTC. Translated, it gives CASTAGGRNEQYF. The full variable domain, in which reference TRBV28 and TRBJ2-7 provide the parts outside the CDR3, is DVKVTQSSRYLVKRTGEKVFLECVQDMDHENMFWYRQDPGLGLRLIYFSYDVKMKEKGDIPEGYSVSREKKERFSLILESASTNQTSMYLCASTAGGRNEQYFGPGTRLTVT.

The V and J genes are TRBV6-5 and TRBJ2-5; TRBD2 is a possible D gene (6 bases). Germline assignment: CDR1 MNHEY and CDR2 SVGAGI. The CDR3 extends over 15 amino acids. Trimming cost V 6 bases and J 7 bases, with 21 bases left between them. Here the CDR3 reads CASSLSRLIGGTQYF. The CDR3 coding sequence is TGTGCCAGCAGCCTAAGCCGGCTAATCGGGGGGACCCAGTACTTC.

The rearrangement links TRBV18 to TRBJ2-3; a weak D match, TRBD1 (6 bases). V was cut by 4 bases and J by 6 bases, with 17 bases left in between. This CDR3 region has 15 residues. Germline V gene lookup returns CDR1 KGHSH and CDR2 LQKENI. This CDR3 reads CASSLQDSLADTQYF. The CDR3 DNA sequence: TGTGCCAGCTCACTTCAGGACAGCTTAGCGGATACGCAGTATTTT.

This clone was observed once. The gene calls are TRBV2 and TRBJ1-1, with TRBD1 matching over 8 bases. Germline CDR1 is SNHLY and CDR2 is FYNNEI. Trimming took 9 bases from V and 4 from J; bases not matched to a gene: 16. This CDR3 comprises 16 residues. CDR3: CARRRGRGLGGTEAFF. Written as DNA, the CDR3 is TGTGCCAGGAGGCGGGGCAGGGGGCTTGGAGGCACTGAAGCTTTCTTT.

The chain joins TRBV25-1 to TRBJ2-2; TRBD2 agrees at 11 bases. The CDR3 loop spans 15 amino acids. Germline V lookup: CDR1 MGHDK, CDR2 SYGVNS. The ends lost 9 bases at V and 3 bases at J; junction bases unmatched: 6. The CDR3 protein is CARDCSGRDTGELFF. CDR3 DNA sequence: TGTGCCAGGGACTGTAGCGGGAGGGACACCGGGGAGCTGTTTTTT.

This sequence joins TRBV11-2 and TRBJ1-5; D unclear. The V end was cut by 5 bases, the J end by 9 bases, with 17 bases between. In germline, CDR1 is SGHAT, CDR2 FQNNGV. The CDR3 runs to 14 residues. CDR3 region: CASSPDTAGRPQHF. The CDR3 DNA sequence: TGTGCCAGCAGCCCAGACACGGCGGGTCGGCCCCAGCATTTT.

The chain combines TRBV7-3 with TRBJ2-3, with D unresolved. The V gene lost 2 bases and the J gene lost 0 bases, with 9 bases spanning the gap. Germline lookup yields CDR1 SGHTA and CDR2 FQGTGA. The CDR3 totals 15 residues. The chain's CDR3 is CASSLVAASTDTQYF. CDR3 nucleotide sequence: TGTGCCAGCAGCTTAGTGGCTGCTAGCACAGATACGCAGTATTTT.

This clone has a single count. The chain recombines TRBV2 with TRBJ2-2, with 8 bases identical to TRBD1. V was clipped by 5 bases and J by 2 bases; unmatched bases: 7. Germline CDR1 is SNHLY and CDR2 is FYNNEI. This CDR3 has 16 amino acids. In DNA form, the CDR3 reads TGTGCCAGCAGTCCTGTGACAGGGGCTAACACCGGGGAGCTGTTTTTT. The encoded protein is CASSPVTGANTGELFF.

The CDR3 DNA reads TGCGCCAGCCGACAGGGGCTTCTCGATGAGCAGTTCTTC. This encodes CASRQGLLDEQFF. The chain recombines TRBV5-1 with TRBJ2-1, with TRBD1 identical over 8 bases. V lost 7 bases, J lost 8 bases, and 8 bases stayed unmatched. The CDR3 has 13 amino acids. CDR1 SGHRS and CDR2 YFSETQ come from the germline V gene. The variable domain in full, completed from reference TRBV5-1 and TRBJ2-1, reads KAGVTQTPRYLIKTRGQQVTLSCSPISGHRSVSWYQQTPGQGLQFLFEYFSETQRNKGNFPGRFSGRQFSNSRSEMNVSTLELGDSALYLCASRQGLLDEQFFGPGTRLTVL.

The chain employs TRBV2 and TRBJ1-6; 7 bases match TRBD1. J gave up 9 bases and V 9 bases, and 11 bases lay outside the gene matches. Per the germline V gene, CDR1 is SNHLY and CDR2 is FYNNEI. This CDR3 comprises 14 residues. This CDR3 reads CARRTGTEFSPLHF. The DNA for the CDR3 is TGTGCCAGGAGGACCGGGACAGAGTTTTCACCCCTCCACTTT.